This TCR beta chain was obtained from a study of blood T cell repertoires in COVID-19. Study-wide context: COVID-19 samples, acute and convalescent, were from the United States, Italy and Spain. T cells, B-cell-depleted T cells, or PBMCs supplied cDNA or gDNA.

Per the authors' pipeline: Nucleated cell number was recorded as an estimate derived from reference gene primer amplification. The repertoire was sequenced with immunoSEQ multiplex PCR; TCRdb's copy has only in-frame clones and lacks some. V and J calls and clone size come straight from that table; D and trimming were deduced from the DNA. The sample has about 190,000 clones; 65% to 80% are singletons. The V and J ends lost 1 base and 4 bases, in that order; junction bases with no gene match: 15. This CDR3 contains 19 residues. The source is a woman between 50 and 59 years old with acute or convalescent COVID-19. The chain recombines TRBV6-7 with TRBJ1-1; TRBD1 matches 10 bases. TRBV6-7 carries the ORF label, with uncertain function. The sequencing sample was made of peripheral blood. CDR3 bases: TGTGCCAGCAGTTACTTCCCCCGGGGACAGGGGACGGGGGGCACTGAAGCTTTCTTT. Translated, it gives CASSYFPRGQGTGGTEAFF.